These 6 T cell receptor beta chains were sequenced from one sample in a study of long-term antiretroviral therapy in people with HIV. Runs used v3.0 of the immunoSEQ assay and were done at survey level. Measured with immunoSEQ multiplex PCR; TCRdb has only the in-frame clones, and not every one. The top ten clones hold around 5.8% of a sample with under 45,000 clones, around three quarters of them seen once. The sample consisted of unsorted PBMCs, taken 3.4 years after starting antiretroviral therapy. The origin of the receptors is a man aged 30 to 45 with HIV.

The gene calls are TRBV15 and TRBJ1-1; maybe TRBD1 (5 bases). Germline V lookup: CDR1 LNHNV, CDR2 YYDKDF (reference sequence). Trimming removed 2 bases at V and 5 bases at J, with 15 bases between. This CDR3 is 15 amino acids long. The chain's CDR3 is CATSRSNRGPTEAFF. DNA of the CDR3: TGTGCCACCAGCAGATCAAATAGGGGACCTACTGAAGCTTTCTTT.

The V and J genes are TRBV4-3 and TRBJ2-1; 7 nucleotides agree with TRBD2. The V and J ends lost 0 bases and 12 bases, in that order; junction bases with no gene match: 8. Germline V gene lookup returns CDR1 LGHNA and CDR2 YSLEER. The length of the CDR3 is 14 residues. CDR3 in amino acids: CASSQEWSGVGQFF. As DNA, the CDR3 is TGCGCCAGCAGCCAAGAGTGGAGCGGGGTTGGGCAGTTCTTC.

This clone was seen only a few times. The CDR3 DNA sequence: TGTGCCAGCAGCCGCGGGACGGATGGGAATCAGCCCCAGCATTTT. It specifies CASSRGTDGNQPQHF. V usage is TRBV5-8 and J usage is TRBJ1-5, with a tentative D call TRBD1 (5 bases). Trimming removed 4 bases at V and 4 bases at J, with 15 bases between. There are 15 residues in the CDR3. From germline, CDR1 is SGHTS and CDR2 YDEGEE.

This clone was found a few times. The rearrangement joins TRBV9 to TRBJ2-7, with 7 bases aligning to TRBD1. V shed 0 bases, J shed 6 bases, and the junction held 6 bases outside the gene matches. Looked up from germline, CDR1 is SGDLS and CDR2 is YYNGEE. This CDR3 is 14 amino acids long. The CDR3 nucleotides are TGTGCCAGCAGCGTAGGGACAGGCGGTCTCGAGCAGTACTTC. Its translation is CASSVGTGGLEQYF.

The rearrangement links TRBV6-6 to TRBJ2-7, with D maybe TRBD1 (5 bases). Germline assignment: CDR1 MNHNY and CDR2 SVGAGI (reference sequence). V shed 4 bases and J shed 2 bases, with 9 bases lying between them. The CDR3 loop spans 13 amino acids. For the CDR3, the DNA is TGTGCCAGCAGTTCAAGCAGGGCCTACGAGCAGTACTTC. Residues: CASSSSRAYEQYF.

In its sample, this clone was seen a few times. This chain connects TRBV5-1 to TRBJ1-2; 9 nucleotides align to TRBD1. J gave up 5 bases and V 4 bases, and 9 bases lay outside the gene matches. Germline V gene lookup returns CDR1 SGHRS and CDR2 YFSETQ. The CDR3 spans 15 residues. The CDR3 nucleotides read TGCGCCAGCAGCATCCGGACAGGGGAGGAATATGGCTACACCTTC. Amino acid sequence: CASSIRTGEEYGYTF.